This T cell receptor (beta chain) was captured in a study of cytomegalovirus exposure and HLA in healthy donors (dated by TCRdb to between 2016 and 2019). For the wider study: An earlier analysis of under 600 of the donors reported 276 Gb of sequence data and some 120 million unique TCR beta sequences from about 179 million T cells. Several DR-DQ haplotypes were handled as single units for association and clustering because linkage in the cohort was strong. In a later analysis, previously published TCR beta repertoires from 666 donors were re-analyzed and high-resolution HLA genotyping was added so that TCR occurrence patterns could be studied. Typing coverage differed by locus: A, B, C, DRB1 and DQB1 were typed in roughly 620-630 donors, DQA1 in roughly 500, DPA1 in nearly 610, and DPB1 in around 490. High-throughput TCR immunosequencing, statistical association of individual TCRs with disease status, and machine learning were combined to predict cytomegalovirus infection status. The study used immunosequencing to profile the T cell repertoires of approximately 650 subjects and linked those repertoires to cytomegalovirus serostatus. All discovery cohort repertoires had been generated using a single sequencing platform. Among the roughly 400 genotyped donors, more than 70% belonged to the genetic ancestry cluster associated with self-reported Caucasian donors. Across 398 genotyped donors of the cohort, an average of about 250,000 unique TCR beta nucleotide sequences per donor were sequenced, and roughly a sixth of those sequences were non-productive. Alongside the repertoire data, information on donor age, sex, ethnicity and CMV serostatus was compiled. Rather than using new phenotypic data, the later analysis identified candidate immune exposures from TCR beta sequences and from how often those sequences occurred across donors. A separate validation cohort of roughly 120 different subjects was used in addition to the 666-subject first cohort. The study aimed to test whether signatures of past pathogen exposure could be identified by cataloging public T cell receptors. An early release that covered several hundred HLA-typed donors contained approximately 320 gigabases of sequencing data and some 87 million unique TCR sequences. Genome-wide SNP genotypes for about three fifths of the roughly 670 donors were used in a later genetic analysis, which treated that subset as a discovery cohort. HLA typing covered class I and class II loci at four-digit resolution. To decide whether each TCR beta V gene segment behaved as functional or pseudogenic, an earlier analysis of some 600 of the donors relied on high-throughput TCR beta sequencing.

CDR1 and CDR2 (GTSNPN, SVGIG) derive from the germline V gene (reference sequence). The CDR3 sequence holds 13 residues, the cysteine and phenylalanine included. Just the 39-base CDR3 DNA is kept, in frame starting at base 1. V loses 4 bases of germline sequence and J loses 1 base, and the interval between the two ends is 10 bases. The investigation overall reported the following: Presence/absence analyses assumed roughly uniform sequencing depth across donors, an assumption that may not hold. A cluster of highly shared sequence variants was judged likely to represent a technical artifact of the sequencing pipeline. Three of the identified cytomegalovirus-associated TCR beta chains were confirmed in vitro to be specific for cytomegalovirus antigens. Across donors, most TCR sequences were observed very rarely, whereas some public TCRs were present in many individuals. When HLA alleles, especially DR and DQ, strongly co-occurred, attributing TCR associations to individual alleles was difficult. A later genetic analysis associated a missense DCLRE1C variant with V-gene and J-gene trimming of TCR beta chains, and an independent cohort replicated the association. Because the 87-base-pair reads could not distinguish some IMGT-functional V segments, including TRBV6-2 and TRBV6-3, those segments were excluded. A later analysis associated 16,951 TCR beta sequences with specific HLA alleles at a false discovery rate of 0.05. In a later analysis, HLA-associated TCR beta chains showed more clonal expansion and lower generation probabilities than non-associated chains that were equally common. In a later analysis, most CMV-associated TCR beta chains were found to appear HLA-restricted, with HLA associations seemingly driven largely by CMV exposure. According to a later analysis, parvovirus B19, influenza, CMV and Epstein-Barr virus appeared linked to several top co-occurrence clusters. A further reported finding was that TCR beta sequences accurately predicted the HLA-A and HLA-B alleles for most subjects in the first cohort. An earlier analysis of approximately 530 of the donors showed that most TCR beta V segments appeared in productive rearrangements either about 87% or about 30% of the time, which broadly matched IMGT annotations. This cohort had only TCR beta chains sequenced, and the lack of alpha or paired-chain data limited which features could be detected. Linkage disequilibrium might explain the correlated functional status among segregating V segments, but an unknown experimental factor could not be excluded. In the study, about 150 TCR beta chains were listed as associated with cytomegalovirus. The earlier analysis of fewer than 750 of the donors excluded approximately 15 rarely observed V segments, including chromosome 9 orphons, because counts were too low. In a later analysis, TCR association rates were found to vary across HLA loci, with the most associated TCRs seen for DRB1 alleles and the fewest for HLA-C alleles. Immune exposure information for the cohort was limited to CMV serostatus. The classifier was reported to diagnose cytomegalovirus status with high specificity and sensitivity in both the original cohort and the validation cohort. Because HLA typing was unavailable for some donors at each locus, only the typed subset was used in association tests. It was suggested by the authors that the approach could potentially be generalized to other disease states and immunological phenotypes. Compared with the roughly 700-donor mean, donors in an Asian-associated ancestry cluster had fewer N-insertions in productive TCRs, according to a later genetic analysis.

Details on this clone: Its cognate antigen has yet to be identified. Per-base quality was not reported, and no clone a single base away is much larger than it.

The cohort was made up of about 670 healthy bone marrow donors. At the time of sampling, every cohort member was nominally healthy, though immune exposures that went unrecorded were likely present. The donor tested CMV seronegative and was one of the 352 seronegative cohort members. Each donor provided a peripheral blood sample, and peripheral blood mononuclear cells were used for TCR beta sequencing. Genomic DNA was extracted from the blood cell samples with the Qiagen DNeasy Blood Extraction Kit. Libraries were constructed by the immunoSEQ multiplex PCR assay. A mixture of 60 forward primers for TCR Vbeta segments and 13 reverse primers for TCR Jbeta segments was used in the multiplex PCR. Amplification of the CDR3 region of rearranged TCR beta genes was performed with a multiplex PCR assay on genomic DNA. The Illumina HiSeq System was used to sequence the amplified TCR beta libraries as 87-base-pair reads. On the study's bioinformatics: In a later analysis, some 80 million unique TCR beta chains were counted across the 500 to 850 repertoires, and roughly 11 million of these chains were shared by at least two donors. Raw reads were error-corrected and collapsed into unique sequences by a nearest-neighbor algorithm in which closely related sequences were merged to remove PCR and sequencing errors. CDR3 sequences were aligned to IMGT reference sequences to assign V, D and J gene segments. For a sequence to be retained, a match of at least six nucleotides was required to both a V gene segment and a J gene segment. Rearrangements were called productive when the CDR3 lacked stop codons and stayed in frame with V and J; all others were non-productive. CDR3 was defined by IMGT convention, running from the second conserved V-encoded cysteine to the conserved J-encoded phenylalanine. The earlier analysis of about 610 of the donors excluded sequences that lacked an unambiguous match to a single V gene segment. In an earlier analysis of 587 of the donors, a V segment was called functional when productive rearrangements were above 56.7%, and segregating when the standard deviation between donors exceeded 5%. A statistical classification framework was built to diagnose cytomegalovirus status from the catalog of TCR beta chain sequences. In a later analysis, TCR nucleotide sequences were compared against IMGT/GENE-DB human TR gene sequences so that V and J genes could be assigned. The TCRdist pipeline was used in a later analysis to assign CDR3 sequences and most-parsimonious VDJ recombination scenarios. In a later analysis, every TCR beta chain was defined by the combination of its CDR3 amino acid sequence and its V-gene family, and reads without a unique V-gene family were dropped. In a later analysis, around 600 highly shared, low-generation-probability nucleotide sequences were removed to address suspected cross-contamination and a sequencing artifact. In a later analysis, a clonal expansion index for each public chain was calculated from normalized within-repertoire ranks of inferred template counts. Generation probabilities in a later analysis came from a VDJ recombination model fitted to out-of-frame rearrangements, and those results were checked against IGoR. A later analysis scored TCR-TCR, TCR-HLA and TCR-CMV co-occurrence with hypergeometric tests, applying a repertoire-size bias correction to TCR pairs. A later analysis estimated false discovery rates by permuting HLA or CMV assignments 20 times. In a later analysis, co-occurring TCRs were grouped using DBSCAN, with TCRdist sequence similarity added in when clustering inside HLA-allele-positive subsets. For co-occurrence clustering, repertoires with fewer than 30,000 or more than 120,000 public chains were excluded, along with a handful of repertoires with anomalous nucleotide sharing. This immuneACCESS table, as held by TCRdb, lists in-frame sequences with V and J called but not all clones. Of the missing ones, under half trace to an unresolved V gene in checked studies; the others have no known cause. V and J calls and clone size follow that table, whereas D and trimming were derived from the DNA. In all, the sample holds about 98,000 clones, and 60% to 80% of those were seen once. In total, the top ten clones hold 1.2% of the sample.

This clonotype was obtained from a female donor in good health and CMV-seronegative. The specimen was PBMCs. The V gene is TRBV30 and the J gene is TRBJ1-1, and possibly TRBD1, on 5 matching bases. The CDR3 protein: CAWIRGTNTEAFF. The nucleotide sequence is given as TGTGCCTGGATAAGGGGTACGAACACTGAAGCTTTCTTT. Where the CDR3 stops, the reference TRBV30 and TRBJ1-1 genes take over; the full variable domain is SQTIHQWPATLVQPVGSPLSLECTVEGTSNPNLYWYRQAAGRGLQLLFYSVGIGQISSEVPQNLSASRPQDRQFILSSKKLLLSDSGFYLCAWIRGTNTEAFFGQGTRLTVV.